Presented here are 21 T cell receptor beta chains from one specimen sequenced in a study of metastatic and nonmetastatic thyroid tumors. TCRdb reprocessed the PCR reads via MiXCR. The table records about 32,000 clones, roughly a fifth of them present only once. Thyroid surgery was performed in patients who had received no treatment beforehand. Sequencing was carried out using blood. The source of these receptors is a female donor with papillary thyroid cancer or a benign thyroid nodule (not recorded which). Some clones in this sample may be carry-over from other donors' samples.

There are many counts of this clone. V is TRBV29-1 and J is TRBJ2-6, with 8 bases lining up with TRBD1. V was clipped by 7 bases and J by 4 bases; unmatched bases: 6. The germline gives CDR1 SQVTM, CDR2 ANQGSEA. This CDR3 is built from 14 residues. This CDR3 reads CSAETGAGANVLTF. The CDR3 nucleotides read TGCAGCGCGGAGACAGGGGCAGGGGCCAACGTCCTGACTTTC. Full variable domain (remainder filled in from reference TRBV29-1 and TRBJ2-6): SAVISQKPSRDICQRGTSLTIQCQVDSQVTMMFWYRQQPGQSLTLIATANQGSEATYESGFVIDKFPISRPNLTFSTLTVSNMSPEDSSIYLCSAETGAGANVLTFGAGSRLTVL.

The J gene is TRBJ2-2, the V gene TRBV14; D is undetermined. Germline V CDR1 and CDR2: SGHDN, FVKESK. The CDR3 runs 15 residues. Trimming removed 1 base at V and 2 bases at J, with 8 bases between. The CDR3 here is CASSQALPNTGELFF. CDR3 nucleotides: TGTGCCAGCAGCCAAGCCCTTCCAAACACCGGGGAGCTGTTTTTT.

Ten or more counts support this clone. The chain is built from TRBV3-1 and TRBJ2-7, with D possibly TRBD1 on 5 matching bases. The CDR3 has 15 amino acids. V was shortened by 0 bases and J by 2 bases, with 11 bases between the two germline ends. Germline V gene sequence: CDR1 LGHDT, CDR2 YNNKEL (reference sequence). CDR3 in amino acids: CASSQDQGRAYEQYF. The DNA for the CDR3 is TGTGCCAGCAGCCAAGATCAGGGTAGGGCCTACGAGCAGTACTTC.

The chain employs TRBV5-1 and TRBJ1-1; D might be TRBD1 (5 bases). This CDR3 contains 17 residues. Germline V gene sequence: CDR1 SGHRS, CDR2 YFSETQ. V shed 4 bases and J shed 5 bases, with 24 bases lying between them. CDR3 residues: CASSPGGMQVQATEAFF. Written as DNA, the CDR3 is TGCGCCAGCAGCCCGGGGGGGATGCAGGTACAAGCGACTGAAGCTTTCTTT.

The rearrangement joins TRBV6-2 or TRBV6-3 to TRBJ1-1; D is ambiguous. CDR1 is MNHEY, CDR2 SVGEGT, per germline. Trimming took off 6 bases at V and 1 base at J, with 6 bases between the two ends. The CDR3 consists of 12 residues. The CDR3 sequence: CASREQNTEAFF. The CDR3 DNA reads as TGTGCCAGCAGGGAGCAGAACACTGAAGCTTTCTTT.

This clone occurred many times. The rearrangement joins TRBV28 to TRBJ2-6; tentative D call: TRBD2 (6 bases). This CDR3 spans 15 amino acids. Germline CDR1 is MDHEN and CDR2 is SYDVKM. Trimming took off 8 bases at V and 0 bases at J, with 11 bases between the two ends. Written as DNA, the CDR3 is TGTGCCAGCGTGGGGGGTTCCTCTGGGGCCAACGTCCTGACTTTC. This translates into CASVGGSSGANVLTF.

This clone was observed at least ten times. This chain links TRBV13 with TRBJ1-4; D not resolved. The CDR3 is 14 residues long. Germline CDR1 PRHDT, CDR2 FYEKMQ (reference sequence). Trimming cost V 1 base and J 2 bases, with 5 bases left between them. The CDR3 DNA sequence: TGTGCCAGCAGCTTAGCCAGGACTAATGAAAAACTGTTTTTT. Translating gives CASSLARTNEKLFF.

In its sample, this clone ranks as medium-sized. The chain is built from TRBV4-1 and TRBJ1-1, with a tentative D call TRBD1 (5 bases). Trimming stripped 0 bases from V and 6 bases from J, with 11 bases between. The CDR3 is 14 residues long. The germline V gene has CDR1 MGHRA and CDR2 YSYEKL. The CDR3 bases are TGCGCCAGCAGCCAAGAGGCAGGGACGGCTGAAGCTTTCTTT. Encoded protein: CASSQEAGTAEAFF.

The rearrangement uses TRBV6-4 and TRBJ2-3, with D possibly TRBD2 on 7 matching bases. With 5 bases removed from V and 7 bases from J, the gap between germline ends came to 19 bases. This CDR3 is 15 amino acids long. Germline CDR1 and CDR2: MRHNA and SNTAGT. The CDR3 bases are TGTGCCAGCAGTCATCAGGGGAGGGGAGAAAATACGCAGTATTTT. The encoded protein is CASSHQGRGENTQYF.

This clone has ten or more counts. This may be a read error: a much more frequent sequence differs by one nucleotide. The chain has TRBV10-3 and TRBJ1-2, with 10 bases aligning to TRBD1. The CDR3 is made up of 13 amino acids. Germline V CDR1 and CDR2: ENHRY, SYGVKD. Germline trimming cut 6 bases from V and 12 bases from J; bases unmatched to any gene: 10. The DNA for the CDR3 is TGTGCCATCAGCCTAGACAGGGACAGGGGCAACACCTTC. It specifies CAISLDRDRGNTF.

This clone was observed many times. This rearrangement joins TRBV7-9 to TRBJ2-7; D remains ambiguous. The CDR3 has 13 amino acids. The V end lost 2 bases, the J end lost 3 bases, and 8 bases lay between the germline ends. Germline CDR1 is SEHNR and CDR2 is FQNEAQ (reference sequence). CDR3 residues: CASSLPPGYEQYF. CDR3 bases: TGTGCCAGCAGCTTACCTCCGGGCTACGAGCAGTACTTC.

This clone was counted at least ten times. The chain has TRBV7-9 and TRBJ1-1; D call uncertain. The germline V gene encodes CDR1 SEHNR and CDR2 FQNEAQ (reference sequence). V was shortened by 0 bases and J by 7 bases, with 12 bases between the two germline ends. The length of the CDR3 is 14 residues. CDR3 sequence reads: CASSLAIGRDEAFF. The CDR3, as DNA: TGTGCCAGCAGCTTAGCAATAGGCCGGGATGAAGCTTTCTTT. The variable domain in full, completed from reference TRBV7-9 and TRBJ1-1, reads DTGVSQNPRHKITKRGQNVTFRCDPISEHNRLYWYRQTLGQGPEFLTYFQNEAQLEKSRLLSDRFSAERPKGSFSTLEIQRTEQGDSAMYLCASSLAIGRDEAFFGQGTRLTVV.

The rearrangement uses TRBV20-1 and TRBJ2-7, with D perhaps matching TRBD1 or TRBD2 (5 bases each). This CDR3 contains 13 residues. The V end was cut by 6 bases, the J end by 4 bases, with 16 bases between. Per the germline V gene, CDR1 is DFQATT and CDR2 is SNEGSKA (reference sequence). The CDR3 DNA sequence: TGCAGTGCCCCCGGGGACCTCCAATACGAGCAGTACTTC. Its translation is CSAPGDLQYEQYF.

The chain recombines TRBV2 with TRBJ2-7; 7 nucleotides line up with TRBD1. V lost 2 bases to trimming and J lost 3 bases; unmatched junction nucleotides: 4. Germline V gene lookup returns CDR1 SNHLY and CDR2 FYNNEI. The CDR3 is 14 amino acids. The CDR3 is CASSERQGYYEQYF. The CDR3 DNA reads TGTGCCAGCAGTGAACGACAGGGTTACTACGAGCAGTACTTC.

This clone was observed many times. This sequence joins TRBV19 and TRBJ2-1, with TRBD2 identical over 7 bases. In germline, CDR1 is LNHDA, CDR2 SQIVND (reference sequence). After removal of 5 bases from V and 8 bases from J, the junction contained 12 bases not matched to a gene. The CDR3 covers 15 residues. The CDR3 spells CASSRAGRASDEQFF. The CDR3 DNA is TGTGCCAGTAGTCGGGCGGGGAGGGCTTCGGATGAGCAGTTCTTC. Looking up the rest from reference TRBV19 and TRBJ2-1 gives the full variable domain: DGGITQSPKYLFRKEGQNVTLSCEQNLNHDAMYWYRQDPGQGLRLIYYSQIVNDFQKGDIAEGYSVSREKKESFPLTVTSAQKNPTAFYLCASSRAGRASDEQFFGPGTRLTVL.

This clone occurred a few times. The rearrangement links TRBV6-1 to TRBJ2-7; 8 bases map to TRBD1. There are 13 residues in the CDR3. V lost 8 bases, J lost 1 base, and 4 bases stayed unmatched. Germline V CDR1 and CDR2: MNHNS, SASEGT. For the CDR3, the DNA is TGTGCCAGCCAAGGACAGGGATCCTACGAGCAGTACTTC. It yields the protein CASQGQGSYEQYF.

This clone was found many times. The rearrangement links TRBV6-5 to TRBJ1-1, with D perhaps matching TRBD1 (6 bases). In germline, CDR1 is MNHEY, CDR2 SVGAGI. The V gene lost 0 bases and the J gene lost 3 bases, with 11 bases spanning the gap. There are 15 residues in the CDR3. DNA of the CDR3: TGTGCCAGCAGTTACTCACAGGGTTTGTACACTGAAGCTTTCTTT. Translating it yields CASSYSQGLYTEAFF.

This clone showed up just a few times. The V gene is TRBV28, the J gene TRBJ2-3; maybe TRBD1 (5 bases). Germline V gene sequence: CDR1 MDHEN, CDR2 SYDVKM. Between the trimmed V and J ends, which lost 6 bases and 2 bases, there was a span of 12 bases. There are 14 residues in the CDR3. CDR3 region: CASSGSGNTDTQYF. The CDR3 coding sequence is TGTGCCAGCAGCGGGTCAGGGAACACAGATACGCAGTATTTT.

This clone was found many times. The chain is built from TRBV12-3 or TRBV12-4 and TRBJ2-1; D is undetermined. V was clipped by 3 bases and J by 5 bases, with 11 bases between them. The CDR3 is 14 residues long. The CDR3 is CASSFAWVNNEQFF. CDR3 DNA: TGTGCCAGCAGTTTTGCGTGGGTTAACAATGAGCAGTTCTTC.

The chain carries TRBV6-2 or TRBV6-3 and TRBJ2-2; 13 bases agree with TRBD2. After removal of 6 bases from V and 6 bases from J, the junction contained 7 bases not matched to a gene. CDR1 MNHEY and CDR2 SVGEGT come from the germline V gene. The CDR3 extends over 16 amino acids. The CDR3 is CASSPGLAGESGELFF. The CDR3 DNA reads TGTGCCAGCAGCCCCGGACTAGCGGGAGAATCCGGGGAGCTGTTTTTT.

This clone showed up many times. The V gene is TRBV19, the J gene TRBJ2-3, with 7 nucleotides matching TRBD1. The V and J ends lost 3 bases and 7 bases, in that order; junction bases with no gene match: 7. CDR1 is LNHDA and CDR2 is SQIVND in the germline V gene (reference sequence). The CDR3 is 14 amino acids. As DNA, the CDR3 is TGTGCCAGTAGTATCGGGACAGAAGGAAATACGCAGTATTTT. It specifies CASSIGTEGNTQYF. Variable domain in full (rest from reference TRBV19 and TRBJ2-3): DGGITQSPKYLFRKEGQNVTLSCEQNLNHDAMYWYRQDPGQGLRLIYYSQIVNDFQKGDIAEGYSVSREKKESFPLTVTSAQKNPTAFYLCASSIGTEGNTQYFGPGTRLTVL.